Below are 29 T cell receptor beta chains sequenced from a single sample in a study of cytomegalovirus exposure and HLA in healthy donors. This PCR relied on a set of 60 Vbeta primers and 13 Jbeta primers. Only in-frame clones appear in the TCRdb table, and some are missing; sequencing was by immunoSEQ multiplex PCR. The data show about 110,000 clones, under 85% seen once. What was sequenced was PBMCs. The receptors were gathered from a man younger than 45 in good health and CMV-seronegative.

The CDR3: CASSAEGLAGGSSYNEQFF. CDR3 DNA: TGTGCCAGCAGCGCCGAGGGCCTAGCGGGGGGGAGCTCCTACAATGAGCAGTTCTTC. The gene calls are TRBV9 and TRBJ2-1; TRBD2 aligns across 12 bases. CDR1 and CDR2 from the germline V gene are SGDLS and YYNGEE. This CDR3 contains 19 residues. After removal of 3 bases from V and 0 bases from J, the junction contained 10 bases not matched to a gene.

The chain uses TRBV4-3 and TRBJ2-5; possible D gene TRBD2, 7 bases. CDR3 length equals 17 residues. The V end lost 0 bases, the J end lost 7 bases, and 21 bases lay between the germline ends. Germline loops: CDR1 LGHNA, CDR2 YSLEER. CDR3 region: CASSQETVGGPRGTQYF. The CDR3 region has the DNA TGCGCCAGCAGCCAAGAAACAGTGGGGGGGCCGAGAGGGACCCAGTACTTC.

V usage is TRBV11-2 and J usage is TRBJ2-1, with TRBD1 matching 8 bases. Per germline, CDR1 SGHAT and CDR2 FQNNGV. The CDR3 contains 15 residues. The ends lost 9 bases at V and 7 bases at J; junction bases unmatched: 14. The CDR3 region has the DNA TGTGCCAGTAGCGCATGGCAGGGGGCGGGTAATGAGCAGTTCTTC. This encodes CASSAWQGAGNEQFF.

V usage is TRBV4-3 and J usage is TRBJ2-7; a weak D match, TRBD2 (6 bases). The V gene lost 0 bases and the J gene lost 2 bases, with 17 bases spanning the gap. CDR1 is LGHNA, CDR2 YSLEER, per germline. The CDR3 consists of 17 residues. CDR3 region: CASSQDWRPGDAYEQYF. CDR3 sequence (DNA): TGCGCCAGCAGCCAAGATTGGCGGCCGGGGGACGCCTACGAGCAGTACTTC.

J is TRBJ1-4 and V is TRBV11-3; unclear D gene. Trimming took 0 bases from V and 4 from J, leaving 12 bases between them. The germline gives CDR1 SGHNT, CDR2 YENEEA. CDR3 length equals 16 residues. In DNA, the CDR3 is TGTGCCAGCAGCTTAGATCGCCGGGTAAGTAATGAAAAACTGTTTTTT. Its translation is CASSLDRRVSNEKLFF. The whole variable domain, remainder taken from reference TRBV11-3 and TRBJ1-4, is EAGVVQSPRYKIIEKKQPVAFWCNPISGHNTLYWYLQNLGQGPELLIRYENEEAVDDSQLPKDRFSAERLKGVDSTLKIQPAELGDSAVYLCASSLDRRVSNEKLFFGSGTQLSVL.

The chain uses TRBV5-1 and TRBJ2-3, with 7 nucleotides matching TRBD1. The V gene end was trimmed by 2 bases and the J gene end by 4 bases; junction bases not matched to a gene: 10. The germline gives CDR1 SGHRS, CDR2 YFSETQ. The CDR3 runs 16 residues. CDR3 sequence: CASSLERGQISDTQYF. CDR3 DNA sequence: TGCGCCAGCAGCTTAGAGAGGGGGCAGATCTCAGATACGCAGTATTTT.

In its sample, this clone was seen a few times. The rearrangement uses TRBV19 and TRBJ1-5; a weak D match, TRBD1 (5 bases). V shed 5 bases and J shed 4 bases, with 21 bases lying between them. The CDR3 is 17 residues long. Germline V gene sequence: CDR1 LNHDA, CDR2 SQIVND (reference sequence). CDR3 sequence: CASSLRDPRRANQPQHF. DNA for the CDR3: TGTGCCAGTAGTCTCCGGGACCCTCGGAGGGCTAATCAGCCCCAGCATTTT.

This clone has just a few counts. The J gene is TRBJ2-5, the V gene TRBV9, with 10 bases fitting TRBD2. The J segment lost 5 bases and the V segment lost 0 bases, leaving 4 bases of the junction unmatched. The V gene's germline CDR1 is SGDLS and CDR2 YYNGEE. This CDR3 has 15 amino acids. The DNA for the CDR3 is TGTGCCAGCAGCGTAGCAGCGGGAGGGAGGGAGACCCAGTACTTC. Amino acids: CASSVAAGGRETQYF.

This clone was observed a few times. This rearrangement joins TRBV18 to TRBJ2-7, with 7 nucleotides matching TRBD1. The CDR3 has 14 residues. Germline V gene lookup returns CDR1 KGHSH and CDR2 LQKENI. V trimming: 0 bases; J trimming: 4 bases; junction bases outside the gene matches: 3. The CDR3 here is CASSPPQGVYEQYF. CDR3 bases: TGTGCCAGCTCACCACCCCAGGGGGTATACGAGCAGTACTTC. The variable domain in full, completed from reference TRBV18 and TRBJ2-7, reads NAGVMQNPRHLVRRRGQEARLRCSPMKGHSHVYWYRQLPEEGLKFMVYLQKENIIDESGMPKERFSAEFPKEGPSILRIQQVVRGDSAAYFCASSPPQGVYEQYFGPGTRLTVT.

This rearrangement joins TRBV7-2 to TRBJ1-1, with D perhaps matching TRBD1 (5 bases). This CDR3 is built from 15 residues. V gave up 5 bases and J gave up 0 bases, with 13 bases separating them. Germline CDR1 reads SGHTA; CDR2 reads FQGNSA. The DNA of the CDR3 is TGTGCCAGCAGCGTGGGGCGCCTCATGAACACTGAAGCTTTCTTT. This translates into CASSVGRLMNTEAFF. The full variable domain, in which reference TRBV7-2 and TRBJ1-1 provide the parts outside the CDR3, is GAGVSQSPSNKVTEKGKDVELRCDPISGHTALYWYRQSLGQGLEFLIYFQGNSAPDKSGLPSDRFSAERTGGSVSTLTIQRTQQEDSAVYLCASSVGRLMNTEAFFGQGTRLTVV.

This chain connects TRBV25-1 to TRBJ1-2, with D tentatively TRBD1 (5 bases). Trimming pared 5 bases from V and 4 bases from J, leaving 17 bases between. Germline V lookup: CDR1 MGHDK, CDR2 SYGVNS. CDR3 length: 15 residues. DNA of the CDR3: TGTGCCAGCAGTCCCAGGAGGAGGGGCGGCTATGGCTACACCTTC. This gives the protein CASSPRRRGGYGYTF.

The chain combines TRBV9 with TRBJ2-1; 7 bases line up with TRBD2. Trimming removed 4 bases from V and 8 bases from J; junction bases left unmatched: 9. The CDR3 sequence is 14 residues long. Germline V gene lookup returns CDR1 SGDLS and CDR2 YYNGEE. CDR3 sequence: CASSPLSREDEQFF. The CDR3, as DNA: TGTGCCAGCAGCCCGCTGTCCCGGGAGGATGAGCAGTTCTTC. Full variable domain (rest looked up from reference TRBV9 and TRBJ2-1): DSGVTQTPKHLITATGQRVTLRCSPRSGDLSVYWYQQSLDQGLQFLIQYYNGEERAKGNILERFSAQQFPDLHSELNLSSLELGDSALYFCASSPLSREDEQFFGPGTRLTVL.

The chain has TRBV4-3 and TRBJ1-3; D not resolved. V lost 0 bases, J lost 0 bases, and 6 bases lay in between. Germline-derived CDR1 and CDR2 are LGHNA and YSLEER. This CDR3 is 15 amino acids long. The CDR3 loop is CASSQDWLSGNTIYF. DNA for the CDR3: TGCGCCAGCAGCCAAGATTGGCTCTCTGGAAACACCATATATTTT.

The chain employs TRBV4-1 and TRBJ1-6; D possibly corresponds to TRBD1 (5 bases). With 6 bases removed from V and 4 bases from J, the gap between germline ends came to 13 bases. Germline lookup yields CDR1 MGHRA and CDR2 YSYEKL. This CDR3 is built from 15 residues. The CDR3 nucleotides read TGCGCCAGCAGGGAGGGACCCTTTTATAATTCACCCCTCCACTTT. Protein sequence: CASREGPFYNSPLHF.

The V gene is TRBV19, the J gene TRBJ1-2; no clear D. CDR3 size: 15 residues. The V gene's germline CDR1 is LNHDA and CDR2 SQIVND (reference sequence). The ends were cut back, 3 bases at V and 2 bases at J, with 13 bases in the middle. CDR3 bases: TGTGCCAGTAGTATTTCCCTTTCCGGGAACTATGGCTACACCTTC. This sequence encodes CASSISLSGNYGYTF. The whole variable domain, filled in from reference TRBV19 and TRBJ1-2, reads DGGITQSPKYLFRKEGQNVTLSCEQNLNHDAMYWYRQDPGQGLRLIYYSQIVNDFQKGDIAEGYSVSREKKESFPLTVTSAQKNPTAFYLCASSISLSGNYGYTFGSGTRLTVV.

This clone was counted only a few times. The chain carries TRBV14 and TRBJ1-1, with 7 bases matching TRBD1. CDR3 length: 18 residues. V shed 1 base, J shed 3 bases, and the junction held 14 bases outside the gene matches. Per the germline V gene, CDR1 is SGHDN and CDR2 is FVKESK. The CDR3 reads CASSQGVFVVGGYTEAFF. The CDR3 coding sequence is TGTGCCAGCAGCCAAGGAGTTTTTGTCGTAGGGGGCTACACTGAAGCTTTCTTT.

The chain combines TRBV9 with TRBJ2-7; 9 bases map to TRBD2. This CDR3 is 13 amino acids long. Germline assignment: CDR1 SGDLS and CDR2 YYNGEE. The V and J ends lost 4 bases and 6 bases, in that order; junction bases with no gene match: 5. The chain's CDR3 is CASSPGTSSEQYF. The CDR3 DNA reads TGTGCCAGCAGCCCCGGGACTAGCAGCGAGCAGTACTTC.

The rearrangement links TRBV28 to TRBJ2-7; D gene ambiguous. This CDR3 is 14 amino acids long. Germline V gene data show CDR1 as MDHEN and CDR2 as SYDVKM. Trimming removed 5 bases at V and 3 bases at J, with 14 bases between. CDR3 sequence (DNA): TGTGCCAGCAGTCCCCCTCATTCGAGCTACGAGCAGTACTTC. Translating gives CASSPPHSSYEQYF. The entire variable domain, with the rest obtained from reference TRBV28 and TRBJ2-7, is as follows: DVKVTQSSRYLVKRTGEKVFLECVQDMDHENMFWYRQDPGLGLRLIYFSYDVKMKEKGDIPEGYSVSREKKERFSLILESASTNQTSMYLCASSPPHSSYEQYFGPGTRLTVT.

A few counts support this clone. The chain combines TRBV4-1 with TRBJ2-7, with TRBD2 matching 8 bases. Germline lookup yields CDR1 MGHRA and CDR2 YSYEKL. The V segment lost 2 bases and the J segment 5 bases; nucleotides outside the gene matches: 5. This CDR3 region has 14 residues. CDR3 protein: CASSQSAGVDEQYF. The CDR3, as DNA: TGCGCCAGCAGCCAATCAGCGGGAGTCGACGAGCAGTACTTC.

J is TRBJ2-2 and V is TRBV9; D unclear. The CDR3 is 14 amino acids. The germline V and J ends were trimmed by 0 bases and 1 base, with 4 bases remaining between them. Germline CDR1 SGDLS, CDR2 YYNGEE. The CDR3 is CASSVAMNTGELFF. In DNA form, the CDR3 reads TGTGCCAGCAGCGTAGCTATGAACACCGGGGAGCTGTTTTTT.

The V call is TRBV6-6, the J call TRBJ2-3; possibly TRBD2 for D (5 bases). With 9 bases removed from V and 0 bases from J, the gap between germline ends came to 13 bases. Germline assignment: CDR1 MNHNY and CDR2 SVGAGI (reference sequence). The CDR3 has 14 amino acids. The CDR3 sequence is CASRSGVSTDTQYF. Here the CDR3 DNA reads TGTGCCAGTAGGTCCGGGGTAAGCACAGATACGCAGTATTTT.

V and J are TRBV6-6 and TRBJ2-7; TRBD1 might be the D (6 bases). This CDR3 is 13 amino acids long. V lost 1 base to trimming and J lost 4 bases, with 8 bases between them. Germline V gene lookup returns CDR1 MNHNY and CDR2 SVGAGI (reference sequence). The CDR3 sequence is CASSYLQGYEQYF. The CDR3 coding sequence is TGTGCCAGCAGTTACTTACAGGGATACGAGCAGTACTTC.

The chain is built from TRBV18 and TRBJ1-5, with 9 bases matching TRBD1. Germline V lookup: CDR1 KGHSH, CDR2 LQKENI. J gave up 0 bases and V 3 bases, and 12 bases lay outside the gene matches. This CDR3 comprises 19 residues. The CDR3 DNA is TGTGCCAGCTCACCCCCGGGGCGTACAGGGGGCTATAGCAATCAGCCCCAGCATTTT. Protein product: CASSPPGRTGGYSNQPQHF.

The chain recombines TRBV9 with TRBJ1-5; perhaps TRBD1 as D (6 bases). Trimming took off 4 bases at V and 4 bases at J, with 15 bases between the two ends. The CDR3 is 15 amino acids. CDR1 SGDLS and CDR2 YYNGEE come from the germline V gene. The CDR3 loop is CASSPSGGRNQPQHF. The CDR3 nucleotides are TGTGCCAGCAGCCCATCGGGGGGGCGAAATCAGCCCCAGCATTTT.

The chain has TRBV5-4 and TRBJ2-5; 8 bases are a match to TRBD1. Germline values: CDR1 SGHNT, CDR2 YYREEE (reference sequence). V was pared by 7 bases and J by 2 bases, with 13 bases of the junction left unmatched. The CDR3 covers 16 residues. The chain's CDR3 is CASRSQRDRHQETQYF. In DNA, the CDR3 is TGTGCCAGCCGTTCTCAGAGGGACAGGCATCAAGAGACCCAGTACTTC.

The rearrangement joins TRBV6-5 to TRBJ2-3, with D unresolved. Deletions cut 3 bases from V and 0 bases from J, with 7 bases between. CDR3 length: 14 residues. The V gene's germline CDR1 is MNHEY and CDR2 SVGAGI. CDR3 coding DNA: TGTGCCAGCAGTTATGCTACTAGCACAGATACGCAGTATTTT. It encodes CASSYATSTDTQYF.

The CDR3 bases are TGTGCCAGTAGCTTCGGGACAGGGGGTCGTGAAGCTTTCTTT. As protein: CASSFGTGGREAFF. The chain is built from TRBV19 and TRBJ1-1; 11 nucleotides agree with TRBD1. Germline V gene lookup returns CDR1 LNHDA and CDR2 SQIVND (reference sequence). The junction had 7 bases not matched to a gene; V was cut back by 6 bases and J by 7 bases. CDR3 length: 14 amino acids.

V and J are TRBV5-6 and TRBJ2-7, with D tentatively TRBD2 (5 bases). The CDR3 sequence is 15 residues long. CDR1 is SGHDT and CDR2 is YYEEEE in the germline V gene. The V end was cut by 0 bases, the J end by 5 bases, with 15 bases between. CDR3 nucleotides: TGTGCCAGCAGCTTGGTAGGGAGCCCCCCCCACGAGCAGTACTTC. Residues: CASSLVGSPPHEQYF.

The chain carries TRBV4-1 and TRBJ1-5, with D possibly matching TRBD1 (5 bases). CDR1 is MGHRA and CDR2 is YSYEKL in the germline V gene. The germline V and J ends were trimmed by 3 bases and 2 bases, with 14 bases remaining between them. The CDR3 has 16 amino acids. The DNA for the CDR3 is TGCGCCAGCAGCCAGGGACTAGCACGTGGCAATCAGCCCCAGCATTTT. Translated: CASSQGLARGNQPQHF.